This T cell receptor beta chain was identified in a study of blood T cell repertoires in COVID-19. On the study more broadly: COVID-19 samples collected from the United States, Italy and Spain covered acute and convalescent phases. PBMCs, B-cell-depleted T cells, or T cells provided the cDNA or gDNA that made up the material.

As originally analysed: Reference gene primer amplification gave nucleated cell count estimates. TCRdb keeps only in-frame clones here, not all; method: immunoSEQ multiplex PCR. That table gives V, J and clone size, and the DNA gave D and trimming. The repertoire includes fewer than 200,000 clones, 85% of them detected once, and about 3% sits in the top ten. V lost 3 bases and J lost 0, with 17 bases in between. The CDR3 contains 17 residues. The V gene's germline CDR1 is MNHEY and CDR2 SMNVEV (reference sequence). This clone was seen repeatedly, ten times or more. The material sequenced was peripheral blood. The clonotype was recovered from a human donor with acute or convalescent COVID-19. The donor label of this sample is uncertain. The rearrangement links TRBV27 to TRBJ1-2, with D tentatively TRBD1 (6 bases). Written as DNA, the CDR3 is TGTGCCAGCAGTTTGATGGACAGCGACTTAGCTAACTATGGCTACACCTTC. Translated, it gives CASSLMDSDLANYGYTF.